This T cell receptor beta chain was recovered during a study of T-cell reconstitution after alpha-beta-depleted transplantation in children. Study-level results: In patients about two months after transplant, alpha-beta T cells reportedly arose from several hundred expanded graft clones. Once a year had passed after transplant, T-cell counts and diversity came mostly from newly produced T cells. From surviving recipient T cells and thymic progenitors came the high day-60 TCRbeta diversity observed in some patients.

Unique molecular identifiers featured in how the TCRbeta library was prepared. Each CDR3 protein gets one entry after TCRdb re-called the PCR reads with MiXCR. The sample has hundreds of thousands of distinct CDR3 sequences, 6.5% to 9% seen once. CDR1 and CDR2 from the germline V gene are SGHRS and YFSETQ. Trimming took 0 bases from V and 6 from J; bases not matched to a gene: 2. This CDR3 has 13 amino acids. Ten or more counts support this clonotype. Its antigen is not identified. The source was PBMCs, mostly from graft donor cells, collected 180 days after TCRalphabeta/CD19-depleted stem cell transplant. The rearrangement uses TRBV5-1 and TRBJ1-2; 7 nucleotides agree with TRBD1. This TCR came from a male patient between 5 and 17 years old who had a stem cell transplant for acute lymphoblastic leukemia, so the T cells may come from the graft donor. CDR3 DNA: TGCGCCAGCAGCTTGGGACAGGGAGATGGCTACACCTTC. This translates into CASSLGQGDGYTF.